Listed below are T cell receptor beta chains from one sample, sequenced in a study of CD8 T cells in ankylosing spondylitis. TCRdb called the 5' RACE reads again in MiXCR, with one record for every CDR3 protein. Among some 840,000 distinct CDR3 sequences listed, roughly 10% were seen once. The specimen sequenced was blood, either unsorted or a sorted T cell fraction (not recorded which). Receptor source: a male donor with ankylosing spondylitis. Each CDR3 is given with its conserved first and last residue. Each record gives: J gene, V gene, D gene, clone size, CDR3 protein, CDR3 DNA. A D gene is named only where the DNA matches it firmly. Clone size, where shown, is once, few, many, or a class for clones that have expanded.

J gene: TRBJ2-5
V gene: TRBV20-1
D gene: .
clone size: few
CDR3 protein: CSAPSLGLRATQYF
CDR3 DNA: TGCAGTGCCCCTTCGCTGGGACTGCGGGCCACCCAGTACTTC

J gene: TRBJ1-4
V gene: TRBV4-1
D gene: .
clone size: few
CDR3 protein: CASSQRVGEKLFF
CDR3 DNA: TGCGCCAGCAGCCAGAGGGTAGGCGAAAAACTGTTTTTT

J gene: TRBJ2-5
V gene: TRBV7-9
D gene: TRBD2
clone size: .
CDR3 protein: CASSLGTSGGTQYF
CDR3 DNA: TGTGCCAGCAGCTTAGGGACATCGGGAGGGACCCAGTACTTC

J gene: TRBJ2-2
V gene: TRBV5-1
D gene: .
clone size: many
CDR3 protein: CASSTDGTTGELFF
CDR3 DNA: TGCGCCAGCAGCACCGACGGGACCACCGGGGAGCTGTTTTTT

J gene: TRBJ1-2
V gene: TRBV5-1
D gene: TRBD1
clone size: many
CDR3 protein: CASSDDRGGGYTF
CDR3 DNA: TGCGCCAGCAGTGATGACAGGGGAGGCGGCTACACCTTC

J gene: TRBJ2-7
V gene: TRBV10-3
D gene: .
clone size: .
CDR3 protein: CAISEIRNEQYF
CDR3 DNA: TGTGCCATCAGTGAGATCCGGAACGAGCAGTACTTC

J gene: TRBJ1-2
V gene: TRBV6-2/TRBV6-3
D gene: TRBD1
clone size: .
CDR3 protein: CASSYSIGQGENYGYTF
CDR3 DNA: TGTGCCAGCAGTTACTCGATCGGACAGGGCGAAAACTATGGCTACACCTTC

J gene: TRBJ1-5
V gene: TRBV18
D gene: .
clone size: .
CDR3 protein: CASSPMAQSQGQHQHF
CDR3 DNA: TGTGCCAGCTCACCAATGGCTCAGTCGCAGGGTCAGCACCAGCATTTT

J gene: TRBJ2-7
V gene: TRBV13
D gene: .
clone size: few
CDR3 protein: CASSSAFSYEQYF
CDR3 DNA: TGTGCCAGCAGCTCCGCCTTCTCCTACGAGCAGTACTTC

J gene: TRBJ1-2
V gene: TRBV12-3/TRBV12-4
D gene: .
clone size: many
CDR3 protein: CASSLAQVRSYSYTF
CDR3 DNA: TGTGCCAGCAGTTTAGCGCAGGTCAGAAGCTACTCCTACACCTTC

J gene: TRBJ2-2
V gene: TRBV20-1
D gene: .
clone size: few
CDR3 protein: CSALGPANRVFF
CDR3 DNA: TGCAGTGCTCTGGGCCCGGCGAATCGGGTGTTTTTT

J gene: TRBJ2-3
V gene: TRBV7-2
D gene: .
clone size: many
CDR3 protein: CASGSADTQYF
CDR3 DNA: TGTGCCAGCGGCTCGGCAGATACGCAGTATTTT